The 8 T cell receptor beta chains given below trace back to one sample, sequenced in a study of blood T cell repertoires in COVID-19. Clones were read by immunoSEQ multiplex PCR, and TCRdb kept only the in-frame ones, dropping some. Of approximately 160,000 clones in the sample, 90% were seen once. The specimen sequenced was peripheral blood. These receptors all come from a man between 60 and 75 years old with active or convalescent COVID-19.

The chain has TRBV11-2 and TRBJ2-7, with TRBD2 matching over 10 bases. Germline V gene data show CDR1 as SGHAT and CDR2 as FQNNGV. This CDR3 is 15 amino acids long. Trimming at V came to 5 bases and at J to 3 bases, leaving 7 bases not matched to a gene. The CDR3: CASSPGLAAIYEQYF. CDR3 coding DNA: TGTGCCAGCAGCCCCGGACTAGCGGCCATCTACGAGCAGTACTTC.

The chain joins TRBV29-1 to TRBJ1-2; D is possibly TRBD1 (5 bases). This CDR3 is 13 amino acids long. Trimming removed 5 bases from V and 0 bases from J, with 10 bases in between. Germline V gives CDR1 SQVTM, CDR2 ANQGSEA. CDR3: CSVRAGPNYGYTF. The CDR3 nucleotides are TGCAGCGTTCGGGCAGGGCCTAACTATGGCTACACCTTC.

The rearrangement uses TRBV6-1 and TRBJ1-5, with 7 bases lining up with TRBD1. Germline V lookup: CDR1 MNHNS, CDR2 SASEGT. The CDR3 covers 17 residues. The V and J ends lost 4 bases and 4 bases, in that order; junction bases with no gene match: 13. The chain's CDR3 is CASSGVGRGLGNQPQHF. The CDR3 region has the DNA TGTGCCAGCAGTGGAGTAGGAAGGGGGCTAGGGAATCAGCCCCAGCATTTT.

The chain joins TRBV14 to TRBJ2-1, with unresolved D. The CDR3 is 14 residues long. V was shortened by 4 bases and J by 10 bases, with 17 bases between the two germline ends. CDR1 is SGHDN, CDR2 FVKESK, per germline. The CDR3 DNA is TGTGCCAGCAGCCCTCCCGGCGGTTCGACCGAGCAGTTCTTC. This gives the protein CASSPPGGSTEQFF.

This clone was found a few times. V and J are TRBV19 and TRBJ1-2; maybe TRBD1 (6 bases). CDR1 is LNHDA, CDR2 SQIVND, per germline (reference sequence). CDR3 length equals 14 residues. V was clipped by 8 bases and J by 4 bases, with 17 bases between them. This chain's CDR3 is CASEGWGLGYGYTF. CDR3 DNA: TGTGCCAGTGAGGGTTGGGGGCTAGGCTATGGCTACACCTTC.

This clone was detected only once. The rearrangement uses TRBV9 and TRBJ2-3; D unclear. Trimming pared 4 bases from V and 2 bases from J, leaving 2 bases between. The CDR3 spans 11 residues. Germline CDR1 and CDR2: SGDLS and YYNGEE. The CDR3 DNA sequence: TGTGCCAGCAGCCTCACAGATACGCAGTATTTT. Amino acids: CASSLTDTQYF.

The chain couples TRBV5-1 to TRBJ2-7; D perhaps matches TRBD2 (5 bases). Germline CDR1 reads SGHRS; CDR2 reads YFSETQ. Trimming removed 3 bases from V and 3 bases from J, with 16 bases in between. This CDR3 has 15 amino acids. The CDR3 coding sequence is TGCGCCAGCAGCTGGTTTGGGCAGCGGAGCTACGAGCAGTACTTC. This sequence encodes CASSWFGQRSYEQYF.

This clone was seen only a few times. The V and J genes are TRBV5-1 and TRBJ2-1; D call uncertain. This CDR3 has 12 residues. Trimming removed 1 base from V and 5 bases from J, with 4 bases in between. From germline, CDR1 is SGHRS and CDR2 YFSETQ. As DNA, the CDR3 is TGCGCCAGCAGCTTGTATAACAATGAGCAGTTCTTC. Protein: CASSLYNNEQFF.